The source of this T cell receptor (beta chain) is a study of T cells expressing NK-cell markers. Whole-study findings and limits: The CD3+CD56-NKG2C+ fraction of a handful of donors was also led by these clonotypes.

Reprocessing the 5' RACE reads, TCRdb reports a single entry for every CDR3 protein and omits DNA. The sample holds 350,000 to 450,000 distinct CDR3 sequences. CDR3 size: 15 residues. CDR1 is SEHNR and CDR2 is FQNEAQ in the germline V gene (reference sequence). For this clonotype: Its antigen is currently unknown.

The sequence was obtained from a man aged 18-69 years in good health. The material sequenced was blood T cells: a sorted CD56 or NKG2C T cell subset, CD4+ or CD8+ T cells, or bulk PBMC T cells (not recorded which). J is TRBJ1-6 and V is TRBV7-9; TCRdb calls TRBD1, which cannot be checked without DNA. CDR3 in amino acids: CASSLPAGVESPLHF.